This T cell receptor beta chain derives from a study of blood T cell repertoires in COVID-19 (TCRdb year 2020). Looking at the study overall: Samples covering the acute and convalescent phases of COVID-19 were provided by collaborators in the United States, Italy and Spain. The samples were drawn from two sources: the first 160 participants of the ongoing ImmuneRACE study, and 1,254 subjects contributed by 6 global collaborators. Sample metadata almost always included a de-identified subject ID, COVID-19 status, age in years and sex. The repertoires were released in a freely available public database intended as a resource for research on the immune response to SARS-CoV-2. HLA class I and class II types, where available, came from metadata supplied by the sample provider rather than from assay-based typing. The dataset comprised deeply sampled blood TCRbeta repertoires from subjects exposed to, actively infected with, or recovered from COVID-19. The material from the prospective study consisted of cDNA or gDNA derived from T cells, B-cell-depleted T cells, or PBMCs. Points the paper makes about the study in general: The amount of clinical and demographic metadata varied by source and participant and was provided uncurated.

Comments on this clone: The antigen this receptor binds is unknown. It has no much larger one-base neighbor in the sample; base qualities were not kept.

TCRbeta CDR3 regions were amplified from genomic DNA by means of the immunoSEQ Assay, a bias-controlled multiplex PCR. Per the source publication's procedure: The number of nucleated cells in each sample was estimated by amplification of reference gene primers within the assay. To quantify the absolute abundance of each unique TCRbeta CDR3 rearrangement, sequence reads were collapsed and filtered. For each sample, productive Simpson clonality was calculated by taking the square root of Simpson's diversity index across productive rearrangements. The clones in this table, taken by TCRdb from immuneACCESS, are in-frame only. Not every clone is retained; where verified, under half of the shortfall comes from an unresolved V gene, and the cause of the rest is unknown. V and J calls and clone size are copied from that table; D and trimming were computed from the DNA. This sample comprises about 46,000 clones, about 85% of them detected only once. The leading ten clones occupy about 6.8% of the sample.

Whole blood was collected in K2EDTA tubes by collaborating institutions according to the institutions' own protocols. For TCRbeta analysis, collaborators shipped samples in one of three forms: frozen whole blood, isolated PBMCs, or DNA extracted from either of those sample types. The germline V end is reduced by 4 bases and the J end by 0 bases; junction bases left unmatched: 4. The CDR3 starts with the cysteine, ends with the phenylalanine, and has 14 residues. This entry keeps only the CDR3 DNA: 42 bases, framed from base 1. The germline V gene (reference sequence) sets CDR1 to GTSNPN and CDR2 to SVGIG.

This clonotype originated in a man in his 60s with acute or convalescent COVID-19. Material: peripheral blood. The rearrangement combines TRBV30 with TRBJ1-1, and TRBD1 matches 8 of the central bases. The CDR3 is CAWKDRGMNTEAFF. Read as DNA, the sequence is TGTGCCTGGAAAGACAGGGGAATGAACACTGAAGCTTTCTTT.